This T cell receptor beta chain was obtained from a study of OX40 agonist ivuxolimab in advanced cancers. Across the whole study: At doses from 0.01 to 10 mg/kg, patients were given intravenous ivuxolimab every 2 weeks.

This clone appeared a few times. Its cognate antigen is unknown. Study results and limitations: Expanded peripheral T cell antigen specificity was not determined.

Blood draws occurred at baseline, cycle 4 day 1, and cycle 7 day 1. Germline-derived CDR1 and CDR2 are MNHEY and SVGAGI. V trimming: 5 bases; J trimming: 5 bases; junction bases outside the gene matches: 7. The CDR3 totals 14 residues. Measured with immunoSEQ multiplex PCR; TCRdb has only the in-frame clones, and not every one. The table includes around 76,000 clones, around 92% detected once. V gene TRBV6-5 combines with J gene TRBJ1-2, with TRBD1 matching over 8 bases. This receptor was obtained from an adult with an advanced solid tumor such as melanoma, head and neck, liver or kidney cancer. Sequenced here: CD4+ or CD8+ T cells sorted from blood, sampled in a trial of the OX40 agonist ivuxolimab. CDR3 sequence: CASSKDRGGYGYTF. CDR3 nucleotide sequence: TGTGCCAGCAGTAAAGACAGGGGAGGATATGGCTACACCTTC.